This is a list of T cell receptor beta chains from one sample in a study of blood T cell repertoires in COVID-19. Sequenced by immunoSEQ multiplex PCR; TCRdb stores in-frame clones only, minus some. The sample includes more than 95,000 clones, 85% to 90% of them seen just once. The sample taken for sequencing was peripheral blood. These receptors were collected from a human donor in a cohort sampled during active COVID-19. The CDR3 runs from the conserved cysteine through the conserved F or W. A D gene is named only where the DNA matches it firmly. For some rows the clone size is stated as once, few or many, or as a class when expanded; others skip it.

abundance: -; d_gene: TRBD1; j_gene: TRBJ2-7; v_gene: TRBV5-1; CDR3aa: CASSLAVEGGSEQYF; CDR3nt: TGCGCCAGCAGCTTGGCCGTCGAAGGGGGCTCCGAGCAGTACTTC
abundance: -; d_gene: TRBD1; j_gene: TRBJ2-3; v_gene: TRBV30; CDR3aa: CAWSARTGEGTDTQYF; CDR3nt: TGTGCCTGGAGTGCCAGGACAGGTGAGGGCACAGATACGCAGTATTTT
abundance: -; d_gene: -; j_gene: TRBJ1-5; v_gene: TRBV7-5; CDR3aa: CARSLEETGRNQPQHF; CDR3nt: TGTGCCAGAAGCTTAGAGGAGACAGGGCGCAATCAGCCCCAGCATTTT
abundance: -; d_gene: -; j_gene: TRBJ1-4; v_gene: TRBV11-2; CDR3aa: CASSSGRQGGEKLFF; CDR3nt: TGTGCCAGCAGCAGCGGGCGGCAGGGAGGTGAAAAACTGTTTTTT
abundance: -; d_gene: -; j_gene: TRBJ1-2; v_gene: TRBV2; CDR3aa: CASSAGLAANYGYTF; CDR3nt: TGTGCCAGCAGTGCCGGACTTGCCGCTAACTATGGCTACACCTTC
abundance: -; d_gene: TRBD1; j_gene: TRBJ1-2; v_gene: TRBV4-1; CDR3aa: CASSQTGQVGYTF; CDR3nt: TGCGCCAGCAGCCAGACCGGACAGGTTGGCTACACCTTC
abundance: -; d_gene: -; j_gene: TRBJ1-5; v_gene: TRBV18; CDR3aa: CASSPRGYSNQPQHF; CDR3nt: TGTGCCAGCTCACCCAGGGGCTATAGCAATCAGCCCCAGCATTTT
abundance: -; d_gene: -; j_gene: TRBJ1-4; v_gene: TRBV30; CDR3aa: CAGGGAGVQKLFF; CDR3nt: TGTGCCGGGGGTGGGGCAGGGGTGCAAAAACTGTTTTTT
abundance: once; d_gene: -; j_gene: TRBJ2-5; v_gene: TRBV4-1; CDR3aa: CASSQDIAGAKETQYF; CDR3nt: TGCGCCAGCAGCCAAGATATTGCGGGGGCAAAAGAGACCCAGTACTTC
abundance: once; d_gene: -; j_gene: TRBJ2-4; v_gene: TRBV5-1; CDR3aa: CASSLGVTVEDIQYF; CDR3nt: TGCGCCAGCAGCTTGGGGGTGACAGTAGAGGACATTCAGTACTTC
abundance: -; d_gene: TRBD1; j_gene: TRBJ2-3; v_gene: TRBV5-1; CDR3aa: CASSLGAQGARVDTQYF; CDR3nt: TGCGCCAGCAGCTTGGGGGCCCAGGGGGCCAGGGTAGATACGCAGTATTTT
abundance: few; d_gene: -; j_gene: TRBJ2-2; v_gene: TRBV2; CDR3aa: CASTLPGRESTGELFF; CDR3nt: TGTGCCAGCACCCTCCCGGGCAGGGAATCGACCGGGGAGCTGTTTTTT
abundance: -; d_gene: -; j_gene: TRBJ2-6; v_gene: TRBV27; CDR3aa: CASSLAGSSGANVLTF; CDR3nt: TGTGCCAGCAGTCTCGCAGGTAGCTCTGGGGCCAACGTCCTGACTTTC
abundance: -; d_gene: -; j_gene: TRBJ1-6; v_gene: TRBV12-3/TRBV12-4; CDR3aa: CASSRQLPEPLHF; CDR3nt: TGTGCCAGCAGTCGACAGCTACCTGAACCCCTCCACTTT
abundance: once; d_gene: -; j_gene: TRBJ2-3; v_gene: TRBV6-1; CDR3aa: CASSEGERQLLTDTQYF; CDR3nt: TGTGCCAGCAGTGAAGGGGAGAGGCAACTACTCACAGATACGCAGTATTTT
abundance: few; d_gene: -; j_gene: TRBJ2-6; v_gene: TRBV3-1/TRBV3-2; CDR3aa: CASSQLFTGPGANVLTF; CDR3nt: TGTGCCAGCAGCCAACTTTTCACAGGGCCTGGGGCCAACGTCCTGACTTTC
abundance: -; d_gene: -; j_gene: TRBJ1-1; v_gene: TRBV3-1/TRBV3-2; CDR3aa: CASSPQLVSNTEAFF; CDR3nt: TGTGCCAGCAGCCCCCAGTTGGTCTCGAACACTGAAGCTTTCTTT
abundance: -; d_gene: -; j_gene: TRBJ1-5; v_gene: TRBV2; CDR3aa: CASRQGPYSNQPQHF; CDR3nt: TGTGCCAGCAGACAGGGACCCTATAGCAATCAGCCCCAGCATTTT
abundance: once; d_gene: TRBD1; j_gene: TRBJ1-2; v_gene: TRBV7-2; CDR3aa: CASSLNSRGHGYTF; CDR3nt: TGTGCCAGCAGCTTAAATTCCAGGGGGCATGGCTACACCTTC
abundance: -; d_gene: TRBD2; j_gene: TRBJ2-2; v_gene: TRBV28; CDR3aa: CASSTTGRGTSGRGTGELFF; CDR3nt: TGTGCCAGCAGCACGACAGGGCGCGGGACTAGCGGGAGGGGCACCGGGGAGCTGTTTTTT
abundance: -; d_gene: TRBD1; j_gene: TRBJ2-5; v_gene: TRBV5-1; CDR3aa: CASSLNLMEGQGARQTQYF; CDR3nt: TGCGCCAGCAGCTTAAACTTAATGGAGGGACAGGGGGCGCGGCAGACCCAGTACTTC
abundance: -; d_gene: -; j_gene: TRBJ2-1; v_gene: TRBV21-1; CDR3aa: CASPHPFYCTRDNEQFF; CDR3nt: TGTGCCAGCCCCCACCCCTTTTATTGTACCCGCGACAATGAGCAGTTCTTC
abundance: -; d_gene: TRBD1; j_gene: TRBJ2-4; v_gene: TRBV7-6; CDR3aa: CASSLNQGGPPNIQYF; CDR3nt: TGTGCCAGCAGCTTGAACCAAGGGGGCCCACCAAACATTCAGTACTTC
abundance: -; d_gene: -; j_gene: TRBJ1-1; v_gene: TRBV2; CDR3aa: CASRGTGEAFF; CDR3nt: TGTGCCAGCAGGGGCACAGGTGAGGCTTTCTTT
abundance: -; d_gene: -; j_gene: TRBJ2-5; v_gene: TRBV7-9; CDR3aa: CASSAPGIRRETQYF; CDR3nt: TGTGCCAGCAGCGCCCCAGGGATTCGGCGAGAGACCCAGTACTTC
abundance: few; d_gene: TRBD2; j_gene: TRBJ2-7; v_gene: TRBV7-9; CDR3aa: CASSLARGAAYEQYF; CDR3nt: TGTGCCAGCAGCTTAGCGCGGGGGGCAGCCTACGAGCAGTACTTC
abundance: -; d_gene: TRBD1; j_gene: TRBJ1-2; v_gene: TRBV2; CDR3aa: CASSVKVWQGQGARGYGYTF; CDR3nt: TGTGCCAGCAGTGTCAAAGTATGGCAGGGACAGGGGGCGCGAGGCTATGGCTACACCTTC
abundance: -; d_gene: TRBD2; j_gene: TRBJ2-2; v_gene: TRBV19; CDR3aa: CASSLGAGAFNTGELFF; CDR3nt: TGTGCCAGTAGCTTAGGGGCGGGAGCCTTTAACACCGGGGAGCTGTTTTTT
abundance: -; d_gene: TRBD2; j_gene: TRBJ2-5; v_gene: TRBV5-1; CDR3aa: CASSLVSGAGGKTQYF; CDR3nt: TGCGCCAGCAGCTTGGTCAGCGGGGCAGGCGGAAAGACCCAGTACTTC
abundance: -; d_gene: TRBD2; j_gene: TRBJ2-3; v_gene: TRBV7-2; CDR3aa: CASSFELAGGGTQYF; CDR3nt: TGTGCCAGCAGCTTTGAACTAGCGGGAGGAGGTACGCAGTATTTT
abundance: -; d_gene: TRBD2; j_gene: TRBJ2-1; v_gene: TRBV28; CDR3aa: CASTTTSGPYNEQFF; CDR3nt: TGTGCCAGCACCACCACTAGCGGGCCGTACAATGAGCAGTTCTTC
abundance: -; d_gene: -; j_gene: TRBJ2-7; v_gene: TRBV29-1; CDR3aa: CSVVEVRTYEQYF; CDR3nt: TGCAGCGTTGTCGAGGTGCGAACCTACGAGCAGTACTTC
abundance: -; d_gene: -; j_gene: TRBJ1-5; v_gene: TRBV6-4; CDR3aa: CASSAQHSDQPQHF; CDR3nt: TGTGCCAGCAGTGCACAGCATTCCGATCAGCCCCAGCATTTT
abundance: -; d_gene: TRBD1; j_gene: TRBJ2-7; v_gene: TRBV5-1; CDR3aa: CASSARDSALTYEQYF; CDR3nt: TGCGCCAGCAGCGCCCGGGACAGCGCCCTTACCTACGAGCAGTACTTC
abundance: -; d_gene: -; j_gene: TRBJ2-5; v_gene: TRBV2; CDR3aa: CASSATRGQETQYF; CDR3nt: TGTGCCAGCAGCGCGACTAGGGGTCAAGAGACCCAGTACTTC
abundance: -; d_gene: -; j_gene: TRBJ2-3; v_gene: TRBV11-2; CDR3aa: CASSLVVPAADTQYF; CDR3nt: TGTGCCAGCAGCTTAGTAGTACCGGCGGCAGATACGCAGTATTTT
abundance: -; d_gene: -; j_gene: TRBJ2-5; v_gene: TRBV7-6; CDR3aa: CASSHRGGGETQYF; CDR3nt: TGTGCCAGCAGCCACCGAGGGGGTGGGGAGACCCAGTACTTC
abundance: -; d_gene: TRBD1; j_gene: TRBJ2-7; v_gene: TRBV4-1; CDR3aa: CASSQDLELQGGTYEQYF; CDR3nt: TGCGCCAGCAGCCAAGATTTGGAACTACAGGGGGGAACCTACGAGCAGTACTTC
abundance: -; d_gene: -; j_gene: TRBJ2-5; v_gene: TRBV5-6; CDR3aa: CASSSSPGAQYF; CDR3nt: TGTGCCAGCAGCTCTTCACCGGGGGCCCAGTACTTC
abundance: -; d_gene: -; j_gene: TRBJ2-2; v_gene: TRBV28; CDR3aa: CASSLSFATSAGELFF; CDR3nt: TGTGCCAGCAGTTTATCCTTCGCAACTTCGGCCGGGGAGCTGTTTTTT
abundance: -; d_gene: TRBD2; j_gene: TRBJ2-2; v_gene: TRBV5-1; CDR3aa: CASSTLPASGGAAGELFF; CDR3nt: TGCGCCAGCAGCACCCTCCCGGCTAGCGGGGGGGCGGCCGGGGAGCTGTTTTTT
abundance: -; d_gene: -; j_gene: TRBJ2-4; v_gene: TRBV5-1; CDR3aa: CASSPQGSEYF; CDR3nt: TGCGCCAGCAGCCCCCAGGGATCTGAGTACTTC
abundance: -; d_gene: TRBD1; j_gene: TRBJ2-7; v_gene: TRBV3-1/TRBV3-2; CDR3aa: CASSQALTGASSYEQYF; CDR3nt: TGTGCCAGCAGCCAAGCCCTGACAGGGGCCTCTTCCTACGAGCAGTACTTC
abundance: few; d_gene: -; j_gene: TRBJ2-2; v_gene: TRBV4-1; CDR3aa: CASSQGQGANTGELFF; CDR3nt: TGCGCCAGCAGCCAAGGGCAGGGTGCGAACACCGGGGAGCTGTTTTTT
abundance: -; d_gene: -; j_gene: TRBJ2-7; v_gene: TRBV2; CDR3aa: CASSEASRGGYEQYF; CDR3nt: TGTGCCAGCAGTGAGGCCAGCCGCGGTGGCTACGAGCAGTACTTC
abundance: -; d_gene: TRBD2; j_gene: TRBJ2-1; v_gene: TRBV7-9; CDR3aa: CASSPGGLGQFF; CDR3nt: TGTGCCAGCAGCCCGGGGGGTCTCGGCCAGTTCTTC
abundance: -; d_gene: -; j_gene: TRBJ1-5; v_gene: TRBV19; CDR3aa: CASSIRVDQPQHF; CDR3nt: TGTGCCAGTAGTATTCGGGTGGATCAGCCCCAGCATTTT
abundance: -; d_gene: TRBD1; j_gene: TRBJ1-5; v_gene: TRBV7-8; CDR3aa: CASSSKGTGYNQPQHF; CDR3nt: TGTGCCAGCAGCTCTAAGGGGACAGGGTACAATCAGCCCCAGCATTTT
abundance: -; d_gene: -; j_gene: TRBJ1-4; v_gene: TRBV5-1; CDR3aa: CASSVDRRKGEKLFF; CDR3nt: TGCGCCAGCAGCGTAGACAGGAGAAAGGGAGAAAAACTGTTTTTT